Listed here are 6 T cell receptor beta chains from one sample, sequenced in a study of shared clonotypes between healthy human individuals. TCRdb keeps only in-frame clones here, not all; method: immunoSEQ multiplex PCR. Here the sample spans 900,000 to 1,200,000 clones, 70% to 80% being singletons. The sequenced sample consisted of memory CD4+ T cells from PBMCs. Subset: CD45RA-negative fraction. Source of these receptors: a man between 18 and 29 years old in good health. Some clones in this sample may be carry-over from other donors' samples.

Note on this clone: Other DNA sequences of this sample code for an identical CDR3. J is TRBJ1-1 and V is TRBV4-1; D may be TRBD1 (5 bases). CDR3 length equals 15 residues. CDR1 MGHRA and CDR2 YSYEKL come from the germline V gene. V shed 4 bases and J shed 4 bases, with 16 bases lying between them. CDR3 residues: CASSPFSGDGTEAFF. The CDR3 region has the DNA TGCGCCAGCAGCCCGTTCAGCGGGGACGGCACTGAAGCTTTCTTT.

The chain couples TRBV4-2 to TRBJ1-4; TRBD1 is a possible D gene (5 bases). Trimming shortened V by 6 bases and J by 12 bases, and 14 bases separated the two germline ends. CDR1 and CDR2 (germline): LGHNA, YNFKEQ. CDR3 size: 12 residues. CDR3 amino acids: CASSLHRDQLFF. The CDR3 region has the DNA TGTGCCAGCAGTCTACACCGGGACCAACTGTTTTTT.

This clone was recorded many times. Distinct nucleotide sequences in the sample also encode this CDR3. The rearrangement links TRBV30 to TRBJ1-3; D uncertain. The CDR3 spans 14 residues. V was shortened by 6 bases and J by 0 bases, with 12 bases between the two germline ends. CDR1 is GTSNPN and CDR2 is SVGIG in the germline V gene (reference sequence). The CDR3 reads CACPFGSSGNTIYF. CDR3 DNA: TGTGCCTGCCCCTTCGGGAGCTCTGGAAACACCATATATTTT.

There are a few counts of this clone. This rearrangement joins TRBV28 to TRBJ2-6, with unresolved D. Trimming took 4 bases from V and 0 from J, leaving 16 bases between them. Germline CDR1 is MDHEN and CDR2 is SYDVKM. This CDR3 spans 18 amino acids. CDR3 bases: TGTGCCAGCAGTTCCCAGGCCAGGACCTACTCTGGGGCCAACGTCCTGACTTTC. Encoded protein: CASSSQARTYSGANVLTF.

This clone was picked up many times. The rearrangement uses TRBV5-4 and TRBJ2-1, with D maybe TRBD2 (5 bases). V was trimmed by 2 bases and J by 7 bases, leaving 22 bases between them. This CDR3 comprises 17 residues. CDR1 and CDR2 (germline): SGHNT, YYREEE (reference sequence). For the CDR3, the DNA is TGTGCCAGCAGCTTCGTGTTATTCAGATTATCGGGGAATGAGCAGTTCTTC. Its protein product is CASSFVLFRLSGNEQFF.

The rearrangement joins TRBV5-6 to TRBJ2-5; a possible D gene is TRBD1 (5 bases). The germline V and J ends were trimmed by 0 bases and 1 base, with 10 bases remaining between them. This CDR3 is 15 amino acids long. The V gene's germline CDR1 is SGHDT and CDR2 YYEEEE. CDR3 sequence: CASSLGQGGQETQYF. As DNA, the CDR3 is TGTGCCAGCAGCTTGGGGCAGGGTGGCCAAGAGACCCAGTACTTC.